This record covers a single TCR beta chain. As yet, its antigen is unknown. The germline V gene encodes CDR1 MNHEY and CDR2 SVGEGT. Trimming stripped 0 bases from V and 8 bases from J, with 18 bases between. The CDR3 length is 16 residues. This entry belongs to a study of CD8 T cells in ankylosing spondylitis. A quantitative 5'-RACE method, one with molecular barcodes, was used to make TCR beta libraries. Via MiXCR, TCRdb re-called the 5' RACE reads, giving one row per CDR3 protein. The top ten hold approximately 0.46% of the sample, which has more than 650,000 distinct CDR3 sequences, approximately 12% seen once. General study points: As reported, disease-linked clones showed significant enrichment in matched ankylosing spondylitis synovial fluid. In ankylosing spondylitis blood, a motif of fewer than 10 highly homologous TCR beta variants appeared characteristic.

The chain joins TRBV6-2 or TRBV6-3 to TRBJ2-3, with a weak D call TRBD2 (6 bases). The receptor was derived from a male donor with ankylosing spondylitis. The sequenced material came from blood, either unsorted or a sorted T cell fraction (not recorded which). The CDR3 DNA follows: TGTGCCAGCAGTTACTCGAGCCGGGGGAGGCATGCTACGCAGTATTTT. Its protein is CASSYSSRGRHATQYF.